This T cell receptor beta chain came from a study of regulatory T cells in long-lasting Graves disease. Study-level points and caveats: The persistent group shared 2,500 to 3,000 public clonotypes, more than the approximately 1,000 shared by new patients.

Trimming cost V 0 bases and J 0 bases, with 6 bases left between them. This CDR3 spans 13 amino acids. CDR1 is DFQATT, CDR2 SNEGSKA, per germline (reference sequence). Investigators prepared the TCR beta libraries by applying iRepertoire HTBI primers and Arm-PCR of CDR3 regions. TCRdb reprocessed the multiplex PCR reads via MiXCR and lists one record per CDR3 protein. The top ten clones hold 7.8% of a sample with about 470,000 distinct CDR3 sequences, around 21% of them seen once. This clonotype was picked up many times. The antigen remains undetermined. The time point: persistent/refractory GD, antithyroid drugs over 5 years with positive TRAb. Extracted PBMC RNA gave rise to the TCR library.

The sample here was peripheral blood mononuclear cells (PBMCs), taken when the disease was refractory, from a patient treated with antithyroid drugs. The gene calls are TRBV20-1 and TRBJ2-7; D might be TRBD1 (5 bases). The clonotype was recovered from a female donor with Graves disease. The CDR3 DNA reads as TGCAGTGCTAGAGACAGGGTCTCCTACGAGCAGTACTTC. Protein product: CSARDRVSYEQYF.